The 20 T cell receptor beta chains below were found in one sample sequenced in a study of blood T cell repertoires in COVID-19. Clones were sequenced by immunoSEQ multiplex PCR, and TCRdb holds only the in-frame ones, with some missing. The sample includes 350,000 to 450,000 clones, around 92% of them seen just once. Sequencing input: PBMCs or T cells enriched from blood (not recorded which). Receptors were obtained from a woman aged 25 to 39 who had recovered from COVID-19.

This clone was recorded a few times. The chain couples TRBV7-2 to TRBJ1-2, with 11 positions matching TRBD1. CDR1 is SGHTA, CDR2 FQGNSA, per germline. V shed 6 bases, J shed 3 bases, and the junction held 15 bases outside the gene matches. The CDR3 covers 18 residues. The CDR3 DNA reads TGTGCCAGCAGACTCACCGGTTGGGGACAGGGGGTAGACTATGGCTACACCTTC. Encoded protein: CASRLTGWGQGVDYGYTF. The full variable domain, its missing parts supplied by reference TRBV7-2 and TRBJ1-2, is GAGVSQSPSNKVTEKGKDVELRCDPISGHTALYWYRQSLGQGLEFLIYFQGNSAPDKSGLPSDRFSAERTGGSVSTLTIQRTQQEDSAVYLCASRLTGWGQGVDYGYTFGSGTRLTVV.

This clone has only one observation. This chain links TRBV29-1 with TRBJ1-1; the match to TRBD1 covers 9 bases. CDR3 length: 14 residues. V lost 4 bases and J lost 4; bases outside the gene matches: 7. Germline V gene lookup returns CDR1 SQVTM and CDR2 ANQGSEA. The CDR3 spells CSVVGLTGGTEAFF. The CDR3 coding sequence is TGCAGCGTTGTTGGGTTGACAGGGGGCACTGAAGCTTTCTTT.

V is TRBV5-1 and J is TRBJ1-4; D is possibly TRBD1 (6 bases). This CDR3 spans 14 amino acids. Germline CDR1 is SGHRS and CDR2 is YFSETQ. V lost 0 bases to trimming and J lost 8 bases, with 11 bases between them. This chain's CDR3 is CASSLARGSEKLFF. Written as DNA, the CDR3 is TGCGCCAGCAGCTTGGCCAGGGGTAGCGAAAAACTGTTTTTT.

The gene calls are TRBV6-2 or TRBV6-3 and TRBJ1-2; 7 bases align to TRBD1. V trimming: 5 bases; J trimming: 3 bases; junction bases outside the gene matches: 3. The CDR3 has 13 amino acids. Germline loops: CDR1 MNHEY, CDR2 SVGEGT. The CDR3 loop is CASSRDRDYGYTF. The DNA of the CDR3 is TGTGCCAGCAGTCGAGACAGGGACTATGGCTACACCTTC.

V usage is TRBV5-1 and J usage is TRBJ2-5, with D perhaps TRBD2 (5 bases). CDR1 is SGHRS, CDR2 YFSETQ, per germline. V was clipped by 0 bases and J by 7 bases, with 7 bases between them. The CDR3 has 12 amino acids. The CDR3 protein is CASSLGRGTQYF. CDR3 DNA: TGCGCCAGCAGCTTGGGACGGGGGACCCAGTACTTC. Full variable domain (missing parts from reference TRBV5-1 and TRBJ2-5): KAGVTQTPRYLIKTRGQQVTLSCSPISGHRSVSWYQQTPGQGLQFLFEYFSETQRNKGNFPGRFSGRQFSNSRSEMNVSTLELGDSALYLCASSLGRGTQYFGPGTRLLVL.

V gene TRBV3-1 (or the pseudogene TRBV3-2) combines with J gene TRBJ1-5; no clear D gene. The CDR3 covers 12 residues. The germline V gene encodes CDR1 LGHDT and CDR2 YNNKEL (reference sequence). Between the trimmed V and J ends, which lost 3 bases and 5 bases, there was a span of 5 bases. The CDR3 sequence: CASSHEDQPQHF. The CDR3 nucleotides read TGTGCCAGCAGCCATGAGGATCAGCCCCAGCATTTT.

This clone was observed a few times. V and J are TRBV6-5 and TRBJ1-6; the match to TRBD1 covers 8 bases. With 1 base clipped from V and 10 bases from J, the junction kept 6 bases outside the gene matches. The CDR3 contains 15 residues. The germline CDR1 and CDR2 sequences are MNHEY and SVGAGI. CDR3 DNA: TGTGCCAGCAGTTACTTGGACAGGGTCAAATCACCCCTCCACTTT. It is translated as CASSYLDRVKSPLHF.

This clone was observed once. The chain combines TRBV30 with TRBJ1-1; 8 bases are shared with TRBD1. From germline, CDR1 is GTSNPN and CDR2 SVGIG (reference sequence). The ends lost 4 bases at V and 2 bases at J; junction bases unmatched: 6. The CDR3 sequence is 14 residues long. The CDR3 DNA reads TGTGCCTGGACCGCCGGACAGGGAAACACTGAAGCTTTCTTT. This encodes CAWTAGQGNTEAFF.

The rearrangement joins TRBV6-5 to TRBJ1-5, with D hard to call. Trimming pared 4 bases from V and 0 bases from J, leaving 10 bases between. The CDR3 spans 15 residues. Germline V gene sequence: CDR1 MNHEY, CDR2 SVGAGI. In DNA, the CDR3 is TGTGCCAGCAGTTCCCTCGGGGTTAGCAATCAGCCCCAGCATTTT. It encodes CASSSLGVSNQPQHF.

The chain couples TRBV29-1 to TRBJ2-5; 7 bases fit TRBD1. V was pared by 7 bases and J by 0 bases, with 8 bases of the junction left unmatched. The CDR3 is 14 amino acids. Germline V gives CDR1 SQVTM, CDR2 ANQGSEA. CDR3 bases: TGCAGCGCCACTGGACAGGCCAACCAAGAGACCCAGTACTTC. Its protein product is CSATGQANQETQYF.

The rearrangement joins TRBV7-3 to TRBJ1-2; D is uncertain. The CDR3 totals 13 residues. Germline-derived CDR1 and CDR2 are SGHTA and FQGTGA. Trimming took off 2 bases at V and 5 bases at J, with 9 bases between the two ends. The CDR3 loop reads CASSLGAGYGYTF. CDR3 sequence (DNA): TGTGCCAGCAGCTTAGGAGCGGGATATGGCTACACCTTC.

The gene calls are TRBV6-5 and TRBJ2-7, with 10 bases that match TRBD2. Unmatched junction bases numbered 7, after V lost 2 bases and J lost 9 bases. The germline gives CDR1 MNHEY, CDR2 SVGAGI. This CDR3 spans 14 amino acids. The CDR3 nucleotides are TGTGCCAGCAGTTACGGTCTAGCGGGAGCAAGGCAGTACTTC. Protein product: CASSYGLAGARQYF.

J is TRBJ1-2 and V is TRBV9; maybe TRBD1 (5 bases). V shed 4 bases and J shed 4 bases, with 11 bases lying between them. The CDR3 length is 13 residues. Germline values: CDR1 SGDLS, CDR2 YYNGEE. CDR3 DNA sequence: TGTGCCAGCAGCCCTCAAGGGGCCTATGGCTACACCTTC. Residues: CASSPQGAYGYTF.

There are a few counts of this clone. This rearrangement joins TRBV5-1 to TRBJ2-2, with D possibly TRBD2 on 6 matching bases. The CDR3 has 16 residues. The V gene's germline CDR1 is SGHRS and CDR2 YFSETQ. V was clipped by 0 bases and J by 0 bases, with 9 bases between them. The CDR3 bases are TGCGCCAGCAGCTTGGCCACTAGCCCGAACACCGGGGAGCTGTTTTTT. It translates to CASSLATSPNTGELFF.

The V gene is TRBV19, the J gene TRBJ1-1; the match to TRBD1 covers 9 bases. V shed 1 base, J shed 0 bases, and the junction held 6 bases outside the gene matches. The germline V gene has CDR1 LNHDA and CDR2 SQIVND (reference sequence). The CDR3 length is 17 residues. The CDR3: CASSIGGQGYMNTEAFF. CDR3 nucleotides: TGTGCCAGTAGTATAGGGGGACAGGGATATATGAACACTGAAGCTTTCTTT.

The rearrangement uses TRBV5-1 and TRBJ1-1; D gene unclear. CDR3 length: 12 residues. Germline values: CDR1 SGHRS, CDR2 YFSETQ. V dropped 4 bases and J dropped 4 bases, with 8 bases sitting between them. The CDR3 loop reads CASSPTGTEAFF. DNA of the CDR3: TGCGCCAGCAGCCCGACGGGCACTGAAGCTTTCTTT.

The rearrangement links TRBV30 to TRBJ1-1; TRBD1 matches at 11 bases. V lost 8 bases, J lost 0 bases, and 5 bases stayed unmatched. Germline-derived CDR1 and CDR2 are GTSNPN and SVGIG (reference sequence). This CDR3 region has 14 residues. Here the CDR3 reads CAGDRGSMNTEAFF. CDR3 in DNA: TGTGCCGGGGACAGGGGGTCCATGAACACTGAAGCTTTCTTT.

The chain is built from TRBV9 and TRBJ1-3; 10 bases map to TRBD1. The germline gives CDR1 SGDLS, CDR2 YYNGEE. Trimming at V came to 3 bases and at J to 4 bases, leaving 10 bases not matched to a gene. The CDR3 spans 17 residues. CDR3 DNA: TGTGCCAGCAGCGGACGAGCCTGGACAGGGGGAGGAAACACCATATATTTT. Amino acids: CASSGRAWTGGGNTIYF.

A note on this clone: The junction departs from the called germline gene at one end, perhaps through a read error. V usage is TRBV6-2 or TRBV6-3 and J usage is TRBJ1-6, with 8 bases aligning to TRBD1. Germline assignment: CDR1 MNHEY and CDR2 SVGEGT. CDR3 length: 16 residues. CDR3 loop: CASSYFPDRVHSPLHF. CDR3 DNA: TGTGCCAGCAGCTACTTCCCGGACAGGGTCCATTCACCCCTCCACTTT.

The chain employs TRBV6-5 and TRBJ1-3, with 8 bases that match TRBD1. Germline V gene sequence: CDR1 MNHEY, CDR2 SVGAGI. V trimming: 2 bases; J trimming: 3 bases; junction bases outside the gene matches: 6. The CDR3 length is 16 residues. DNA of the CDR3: TGTGCCAGCAGTTACAGTAAGACAGGGGATGGAAACACCATATATTTT. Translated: CASSYSKTGDGNTIYF.